Listed below are T cell receptor beta chains from one sample, sequenced in a study of OX40 agonist ivuxolimab in advanced cancers. The protocol was immunoSEQ multiplex PCR, while the TCRdb copy is restricted to in-frame clones and leaves out a portion. The table records about 60,000 clones, approximately 81% of them present only once. Sample: CD4+ or CD8+ T cells sorted from blood, taken in a trial of the OX40 agonist ivuxolimab. Every receptor here comes from an adult with an advanced solid tumor such as melanoma, head and neck, liver or kidney cancer. The CDR3 runs from the conserved cysteine through the conserved F or W. A D gene is named only where the DNA matches it firmly.

d_call: -
v_call: TRBV28
j_call: TRBJ1-2
cdr3_nt: TGTGCCAGCTGGGGGTCCGGCAGTCGGGGCTACACCTTC
cdr3_aa: CASWGSGSRGYTF

d_call: -
v_call: TRBV28
j_call: TRBJ2-7
cdr3_nt: TGTGCCAGCAGTTCAGCAGGAATCTCCTACGAGCAGTACTTC
cdr3_aa: CASSSAGISYEQYF

d_call: -
v_call: TRBV19
j_call: TRBJ1-2
cdr3_nt: TGTGCCAGTAGCTACCAGGGTCGCGGCTACACCTTC
cdr3_aa: CASSYQGRGYTF

d_call: -
v_call: TRBV6-6
j_call: TRBJ2-7
cdr3_nt: TGTGCCAGCAGTTACAATAGCGAGCAGTACTTC
cdr3_aa: CASSYNSEQYF

d_call: TRBD1
v_call: TRBV19
j_call: TRBJ2-2
cdr3_nt: TGTGCCAGTAGTATGACTGGACAGGCGAACACCGGGGAGCTGTTTTTT
cdr3_aa: CASSMTGQANTGELFF

d_call: -
v_call: TRBV9
j_call: TRBJ2-2
cdr3_nt: TGTGCCAGCAGCGGCGGGACAGCATACACCGGGGAGCTGTTTTTT
cdr3_aa: CASSGGTAYTGELFF

d_call: -
v_call: TRBV18
j_call: TRBJ2-6
cdr3_nt: TGTGCCAGCTCACCCTTTGACATGGTTGTTGGGGCCAACGTCCTGACTTTC
cdr3_aa: CASSPFDMVVGANVLTF

d_call: TRBD1
v_call: TRBV28
j_call: TRBJ2-7
cdr3_nt: TGTGCCAGCAGGGATGACAGGGGGAACTCCTACGAGCAGTACTTC
cdr3_aa: CASRDDRGNSYEQYF

d_call: TRBD1
v_call: TRBV29-1
j_call: TRBJ1-4
cdr3_nt: TGCAGCGTGGGGGGACAGGGCGGCGGAGCTAATGAAAAACTGTTTTTT
cdr3_aa: CSVGGQGGGANEKLFF

d_call: -
v_call: TRBV19
j_call: TRBJ1-5
cdr3_nt: TGTGCCAGAGCGGGGGTCAATCAGCCCCAGCATTTT
cdr3_aa: CARAGVNQPQHF

d_call: -
v_call: TRBV2
j_call: TRBJ2-1
cdr3_nt: TGTGCCAGCAGCGCACTCCGGGCACCTGTTGAGCAGTTCTTC
cdr3_aa: CASSALRAPVEQFF

d_call: -
v_call: TRBV19
j_call: TRBJ1-1
cdr3_nt: TGTGCCAGTAGTACTCTGGGGGCGTACGAAGCTTTCTTT
cdr3_aa: CASSTLGAYEAFF

d_call: TRBD2
v_call: TRBV11-2
j_call: TRBJ2-1
cdr3_nt: TGTGCCAGCAGGACTAGCGGGAGCTCCTACAATGAGCAGTTCTTC
cdr3_aa: CASRTSGSSYNEQFF

d_call: TRBD1
v_call: TRBV27
j_call: TRBJ2-7
cdr3_nt: TGTGCCAGCGCAGCCGGGACAGGATATCACGAGCAGTACTTC
cdr3_aa: CASAAGTGYHEQYF

d_call: TRBD2
v_call: TRBV27
j_call: TRBJ2-1
cdr3_nt: TGTGCCAGCAGACCGGGACTAGCGGGAGCGACCGAGCAGTTCTTC
cdr3_aa: CASRPGLAGATEQFF

d_call: TRBD1
v_call: TRBV5-1
j_call: TRBJ2-2
cdr3_nt: TGCGCCAGCAGCTTGTCGGACAGGGGGTTTCCCGGGGAGCTGTTTTTT
cdr3_aa: CASSLSDRGFPGELFF

d_call: TRBD2
v_call: TRBV2
j_call: TRBJ2-3
cdr3_nt: TGTGCCAGCAGGACTAGCGGGGGGTTGCCAGATACGCAGTATTTT
cdr3_aa: CASRTSGGLPDTQYF

d_call: TRBD1
v_call: TRBV28
j_call: TRBJ2-5
cdr3_nt: TGTGCCAGCAGTAGGACAGGCTATGACCAAGAGACCCAGTACTTC
cdr3_aa: CASSRTGYDQETQYF

d_call: -
v_call: TRBV5-1
j_call: TRBJ2-7
cdr3_nt: TGCGCCAGCAACCCGGGAGCCCTCACCTACGAGCAGTACTTC
cdr3_aa: CASNPGALTYEQYF

d_call: -
v_call: TRBV27
j_call: TRBJ2-7
cdr3_nt: TGTGCCAGCAGTTCCCCCGGGGATCCGTCCGGGTACGAGCAGTACTTC
cdr3_aa: CASSSPGDPSGYEQYF